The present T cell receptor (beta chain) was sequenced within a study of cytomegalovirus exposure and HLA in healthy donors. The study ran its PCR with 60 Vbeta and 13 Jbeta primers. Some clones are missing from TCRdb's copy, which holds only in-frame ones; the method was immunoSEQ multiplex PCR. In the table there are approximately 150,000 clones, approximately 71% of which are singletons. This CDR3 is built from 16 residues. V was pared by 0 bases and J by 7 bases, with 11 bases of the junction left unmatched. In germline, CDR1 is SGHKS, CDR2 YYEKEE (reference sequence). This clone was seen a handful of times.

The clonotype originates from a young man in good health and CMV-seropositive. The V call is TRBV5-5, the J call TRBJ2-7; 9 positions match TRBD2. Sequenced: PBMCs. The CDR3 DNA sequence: TGTGCCAGCAGCTTGGTGGGGAGCGGGAGGCCGGGGGAGCAGTACTTC. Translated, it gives CASSLVGSGRPGEQYF.